A single sample gave rise to the 17 T cell receptor beta chains below, sequenced in a study of blood T cell repertoires in COVID-19. Repertoires were generated with immunoSEQ multiplex PCR, while TCRdb's copy carries only in-frame clones and drops some. The sample consists of around 300,000 clones, 87% of them appearing once. Sequenced: peripheral blood. The receptor source for this set is a man aged 18-30 years with active or convalescent COVID-19.

V gene TRBV10-3 combines with J gene TRBJ1-1; D perhaps matches TRBD1 (6 bases). V gave up 4 bases and J gave up 3 bases, with 9 bases separating them. There are 13 residues in the CDR3. Germline CDR1 is ENHRY and CDR2 is SYGVKD. The CDR3 coding sequence is TGTGCCATCAGTGGGGGGGGGCACACTGAAGCTTTCTTT. Protein sequence: CAISGGGHTEAFF.

The chain links TRBV19 to TRBJ1-1; a weak D match, TRBD1 (6 bases). Germline CDR1 and CDR2: LNHDA and SQIVND (reference sequence). This CDR3 is built from 14 residues. The V gene lost 4 bases and the J gene lost 4 bases, with 13 bases spanning the gap. The CDR3: CASSTNQGFTEAFF. In DNA, the CDR3 is TGTGCCAGTAGTACCAACCAGGGGTTCACTGAAGCTTTCTTT.

The chain employs TRBV11-2 and TRBJ1-1; D perhaps matches TRBD1 (5 bases). Germline V gene sequence: CDR1 SGHAT, CDR2 FQNNGV. CDR3 length: 14 amino acids. Deletions cut 5 bases from V and 1 base from J, with 11 bases between. For the CDR3, the DNA is TGTGCCAGCAGCCTAACCACAGGGAACACTGAAGCTTTCTTT. This sequence encodes CASSLTTGNTEAFF.

The rearrangement links TRBV11-2 to TRBJ2-3; 12 bases match TRBD2. Germline V lookup: CDR1 SGHAT, CDR2 FQNNGV. This CDR3 has 16 amino acids. The V segment lost 3 bases and the J segment 3 bases; nucleotides outside the gene matches: 4. The CDR3 is CASSLRGLAGTDTQYF. The DNA for the CDR3 is TGTGCCAGCAGCTTGCGAGGACTAGCGGGAACAGATACGCAGTATTTT.

The gene calls are TRBV5-1 and TRBJ2-3; 8 bases are a match to TRBD2. The germline CDR1 and CDR2 sequences are SGHRS and YFSETQ. The CDR3 extends over 18 amino acids. The V gene end was trimmed by 1 base and the J gene end by 1 base; junction bases not matched to a gene: 11. DNA for the CDR3: TGCGCCAGCAGCTTGCCTTGGAGCGGGGGTAGAGGCACAGATACGCAGTATTTT. Its protein is CASSLPWSGGRGTDTQYF.

The chain has TRBV27 and TRBJ2-1; TRBD1 aligns across 7 bases. Germline CDR1 and CDR2: MNHEY and SMNVEV (reference sequence). V was pared by 3 bases and J by 0 bases, with 11 bases of the junction left unmatched. The CDR3 is 18 amino acids. The CDR3 here is CASSFLPLRGPSYNEQFF. In nucleotides, the CDR3 is TGTGCCAGCAGTTTTCTCCCCTTGAGGGGGCCCTCCTACAATGAGCAGTTCTTC.

The chain uses TRBV7-9 and TRBJ2-3; possibly TRBD1 for D (6 bases). The CDR3 is 14 amino acids. The V gene's germline CDR1 is SEHNR and CDR2 FQNEAQ (reference sequence). V shed 5 bases and J shed 2 bases, with 11 bases lying between them. This chain's CDR3 is CASSPRGVTDTQYF. In DNA, the CDR3 is TGTGCCAGCAGCCCCAGGGGAGTCACAGATACGCAGTATTTT. The variable domain in full, with the rest retrieved from reference TRBV7-9 and TRBJ2-3, is DTGVSQNPRHKITKRGQNVTFRCDPISEHNRLYWYRQTLGQGPEFLTYFQNEAQLEKSRLLSDRFSAERPKGSFSTLEIQRTEQGDSAMYLCASSPRGVTDTQYFGPGTRLTVL.

V and J are TRBV7-8 and TRBJ1-1; 10 nucleotides line up with TRBD1. V lost 5 bases to trimming and J lost 5 bases; unmatched junction nucleotides: 5. CDR3 length equals 14 residues. Germline lookup yields CDR1 SGHVS and CDR2 FQNEAQ. CDR3 nucleotides: TGTGCCAGCAGCCGACAGGGGGCGAGAACTGAAGCTTTCTTT. This encodes CASSRQGARTEAFF.

The chain has TRBV15 and TRBJ2-5, with 7 bases lining up with TRBD1. V trimming: 4 bases; J trimming: 2 bases; junction bases outside the gene matches: 10. Germline values: CDR1 LNHNV, CDR2 YYDKDF (reference sequence). The length of the CDR3 is 16 residues. The CDR3 DNA follows: TGTGCCACCAGCAAATCACAGGGGCGAGCACAAGAGACCCAGTACTTC. Translated, it gives CATSKSQGRAQETQYF. Based on the CDR3 plus reference TRBV15 and TRBJ2-5, the full variable domain is DAMVIQNPRYQVTQFGKPVTLSCSQTLNHNVMYWYQQKSSQAPKLLFHYYDKDFNNEADTPDNFQSRRPNTSFCFLDIRSPGLGDTAMYLCATSKSQGRAQETQYFGPGTRLLVL.

This rearrangement joins TRBV6-5 to TRBJ2-7; 9 positions agree with TRBD1. Germline lookup yields CDR1 MNHEY and CDR2 SVGAGI. Trimming at V came to 10 bases and at J to 5 bases, leaving 3 bases not matched to a gene. The CDR3 totals 11 residues. The CDR3, as DNA: TGTGCCATCGGACAGGGGAACGAGCAGTACTTC. Protein product: CAIGQGNEQYF.

The genes are TRBV7-8 and TRBJ2-3, with D possibly matching TRBD2 (5 bases). Germline V gene lookup returns CDR1 SGHVS and CDR2 FQNEAQ. Trimming removed 2 bases at V and 5 bases at J, with 11 bases between. CDR3 length: 14 amino acids. CDR3 loop: CASSLLARGDTQYF. CDR3 sequence (DNA): TGTGCCAGCAGCTTACTAGCCCGTGGAGATACGCAGTATTTT.

This sequence joins TRBV27 and TRBJ2-7; 7 nucleotides align to TRBD1. Germline V lookup: CDR1 MNHEY, CDR2 SMNVEV (reference sequence). The ends lost 6 bases at V and 2 bases at J; junction bases unmatched: 4. CDR3 length: 13 amino acids. CDR3 coding DNA: TGTGCCAGCAGCGAGCAGGGGGCCTACGAGCAGTACTTC. Amino acids: CASSEQGAYEQYF.

The J gene is TRBJ1-3, the V gene TRBV6-5; D gene uncertain. The CDR3 covers 11 residues. Trimming stripped 5 bases from V and 7 bases from J, with 6 bases between. Germline V gives CDR1 MNHEY, CDR2 SVGAGI. The CDR3 region has the DNA TGTGCCAGCAGTCCACAGAACACCATATATTTT. Translating it yields CASSPQNTIYF.

This rearrangement joins TRBV9 to TRBJ1-2; TRBD1 matches at 8 bases. CDR1 SGDLS and CDR2 YYNGEE come from the germline V gene. This CDR3 is 13 amino acids long. V dropped 3 bases and J dropped 8; count of bases not matched to a gene: 6. This CDR3 is CASSARTGFGYTF. In nucleotides, the CDR3 is TGTGCCAGCAGCGCCCGGACAGGGTTCGGCTACACCTTC.

Details on this clone: A junction boundary mismatches the germline segment, possibly from a read error. Other DNA sequences of this sample code for an identical CDR3. The J gene is TRBJ2-1, the V gene TRBV11-3; D remains ambiguous. CDR1 SGHNT and CDR2 YENEEA come from the germline V gene. The CDR3 covers 13 residues. Here the CDR3 reads CASSLDLDREQFF. CDR3 nucleotides: TGTGCTAGCAGCTTAGATCTAGACCGGGAGCAGTTCTTC.

J is TRBJ1-2 and V is TRBV15; D unresolved. Germline CDR1 reads LNHNV; CDR2 reads YYDKDF (reference sequence). This CDR3 is built from 12 residues. Trimming took 0 bases from V and 9 from J, leaving 8 bases between them. This chain's CDR3 is CATSRDLLSYTF. CDR3 sequence (DNA): TGTGCCACCAGCAGAGACCTACTGAGCTACACCTTC.

The chain combines TRBV27 with TRBJ1-4; D perhaps matches TRBD1 (5 bases). Germline lookup yields CDR1 MNHEY and CDR2 SMNVEV (reference sequence). V was trimmed by 8 bases and J by 7 bases, leaving 8 bases between them. The CDR3 runs to 11 residues. The CDR3 protein is CASGTFEKLFF. In DNA, the CDR3 is TGTGCCAGCGGGACTTTTGAAAAACTGTTTTTT. Based on the CDR3 plus reference TRBV27 and TRBJ1-4, the full variable domain is EAQVTQNPRYLITVTGKKLTVTCSQNMNHEYMSWYRQDPGLGLRQIYYSMNVEVTDKGDVPEGYKVSRKEKRNFPLILESPSPNQTSLYFCASGTFEKLFFGSGTQLSVL.